This TCR beta chain was sequenced in a study of blood T cell repertoires in COVID-19. Trimming cost V 0 bases and J 0 bases; bases outside gene matches: 2. The CDR3 sequence is 15 residues long. Looked up from germline, CDR1 is MGHRA and CDR2 is YSYEKL. Generated by immunoSEQ multiplex PCR, the TCRdb table keeps only in-frame clones and is missing some. The sample shows about 150,000 clones, just under 85% of them seen only once. Researchers sorted participants into cohorts using their self-reported clinical history. The material sequenced was PBMCs or T cells enriched from blood (not recorded which). This chain uses TRBV4-1 with TRBJ2-7; 7 bases are shared with TRBD2. The receptor's source is a woman aged 45-59 years with acute COVID-19. The CDR3 here is CASSQDRGSSYEQYF. DNA for the CDR3: TGCGCCAGCAGCCAAGATCGCGGGAGCTCCTACGAGCAGTACTTC.